This T cell receptor beta chain is drawn from a study of vaccination and CD4 T cells after COVID-19. Looking at the study overall: Each post-COVID sample was drawn after diagnosis, and the median interval was approximately 92 days (range 35 to 161).

The CDR3 sequence is 13 residues long. Germline values: CDR1 DFQATT, CDR2 SNEGSKA (reference sequence). The germline V and J ends were trimmed by 1 base and 3 bases, with 10 bases remaining between them. Comments on this clonotype: The target antigen is unknown.

An Oncomine TCR Beta short-read assay was used to sequence the DNA from cultured CD4+ T cells. From the PCR reads, TCRdb called clonotypes with MiXCR, one entry per CDR3 protein. The table has about 25,000 distinct CDR3 sequences, about 40% seen once. Sample treatment: roughly nine-day PBMC culture with coronavirus spike peptide pools or control peptides (ViraFEST assay). The cultures had half their medium swapped for fresh IL-2 medium on days 3 and 7. This TCR derives from a human donor who had recovered from COVID-19. The rearrangement joins TRBV20-1 to TRBJ2-7, with D unclear. The source material was CD4+ T cells from blood, cultured in vitro. CDR3 DNA sequence: TGCAGTGCTAGAGGGGCTGATTTCTACGAGCAGTACTTC. This sequence encodes CSARGADFYEQYF.